Listed below are T cell receptor beta chains from one sample, sequenced in a study of early T cells in non-severe SARS-CoV-2 infection. Each CDR3 protein is one row after TCRdb ran MiXCR on the 5' RACE reads. The data show over 90,000 distinct CDR3 sequences, with 10% to 15% seen just once and about 5.7% held by the top ten. Material for sequencing was whole blood. The receptors were gathered from an adult who was a healthcare worker with PCR-confirmed SARS-CoV-2 infection or an uninfected control (not recorded which). The CDR3 runs from the conserved cysteine through the conserved F or W. A D gene is named only where the DNA matches it firmly. A row's size may be missing; if present it is once, few, many or a size class.

V,D,J,size,CDR3,DNA
TRBV7-9,-,TRBJ1-3,few,CASSRNSGNTIYF,TGTGCCAGCAGCCGAAATTCTGGAAACACCATATATTTT
TRBV14,-,TRBJ2-3,-,CASSGRDFFDTQYF,TGTGCCAGCAGCGGCCGGGACTTCTTCGATACGCAGTATTTT
TRBV10-3,TRBD1,TRBJ1-1,-,CAVSERTGLEAFF,TGTGCCGTCAGTGAGAGGACAGGCCTTGAAGCTTTCTTT
TRBV2,-,TRBJ2-7,few,CASSEGLSRGYEQYF,TGTGCCAGCAGTGAGGGACTGTCTAGGGGCTACGAGCAGTACTTC
TRBV28,-,TRBJ2-1,many,CASMAPRGYNEQFF,TGTGCCAGCATGGCCCCCAGGGGTTACAATGAGCAGTTCTTC
TRBV5-1,TRBD2,TRBJ2-2,many,CASSLGLAGGRVNTGELFF,TGCGCCAGCAGTTTAGGACTAGCGGGAGGTCGTGTGAACACCGGGGAGCTGTTTTTT
TRBV19,-,TRBJ1-2,few,CASSIDPGSYGYTF,TGTGCCAGTAGTATAGATCCAGGGAGCTATGGCTACACCTTC
TRBV9,-,TRBJ2-1,few,CASSVEGDPYNEQFF,TGTGCCAGCAGCGTAGAGGGGGACCCTTACAATGAGCAGTTCTTC
TRBV6-6,-,TRBJ1-2,-,CASNNLRGARYTF,TGTGCCAGCAATAACCTACGTGGGGCCCGCTACACCTTC
TRBV11-2,TRBD2,TRBJ2-7,-,CASSSVGRDYEQYF,TGTGCCAGCAGCTCCGTTGGGAGGGACTACGAGCAGTACTTC
TRBV11-2,TRBD2,TRBJ2-7,many,CASRGLAGGPEQYF,TGTGCCAGCAGGGGACTAGCGGGAGGACCCGAGCAGTACTTC
TRBV6-1,-,TRBJ2-7,many,CASSPVGAFYEQYF,TGTGCCAGCAGCCCTGTAGGGGCGTTCTACGAGCAGTACTTC
TRBV5-1,-,TRBJ2-1,-,CASSREAGQEQFF,TGCGCCAGCAGCCGGGAAGCCGGCCAGGAGCAGTTCTTC
TRBV7-9,-,TRBJ2-1,few,CASSLGWGGYNEQFF,TGTGCCAGCAGCTTAGGGTGGGGTGGGTACAATGAGCAGTTCTTC
TRBV6-2/TRBV6-3,TRBD1,TRBJ2-2,many,CASSYSEPDRGRVRTGELFF,TGTGCCAGCAGTTACTCGGAGCCGGACAGGGGGCGAGTAAGGACCGGGGAGCTGTTTTTT
TRBV12-3/TRBV12-4,-,TRBJ2-1,many,CASSEETPYNEQFF,TGTGCCAGCAGTGAAGAGACTCCTTACAATGAGCAGTTCTTC
TRBV28,TRBD1,TRBJ1-1,many,CASRLRTGVSTEAFF,TGTGCCAGCAGATTGAGGACAGGGGTGAGCACTGAAGCTTTCTTT
TRBV6-5,TRBD2,TRBJ2-1,many,CASRETSPYNEQFF,TGTGCCAGCAGAGAGACTAGCCCCTACAATGAGCAGTTCTTC
TRBV27,-,TRBJ2-4,many,CASSGTGFNIQYF,TGTGCCAGCTCCGGCACAGGGTTTAACATTCAGTACTTC